Reported below is one T cell receptor (beta chain). The antigen remains undetermined. Time point indicated: week 23, last vaccination. It was 300 ug of mutant IDH1 20-mer peptide that made up each vaccine dose, given with topical imiquimod. Method: immunoSEQ multiplex PCR; TCRdb's copy keeps in-frame clones and lacks some. The table lists 65,000 or so clones, roughly 81% of them singletons. The data derive from a study of a mutant IDH1 vaccine in newly diagnosed glioma. Across the whole study: The patients were given eight vaccinations, one each in weeks 1, 3, 5, 7, 11, 15, 19 and 23. Beginning 4-6 weeks after radiotherapy alone, or with temozolomide cycles, vaccination took place. Former treatment meant radiotherapy, temozolomide, or both; the majority had gotten both.

Study observations and caveats: Pseudoprogression showed no apparent link to changes in top peripheral T cell clonotypes.

The ends lost 1 base at V and 1 base at J; junction bases unmatched: 8. There are 17 residues in the CDR3. The germline CDR1 and CDR2 sequences are MGHRA and YSYEKL. The receptor's source is a man aged 30 to 39 with glioma. Source: PBMCs, taken from a glioma patient whose treatment included an IDH1 peptide vaccine. The rearrangement links TRBV4-1 to TRBJ2-5, with 8 bases that match TRBD2. CDR3 amino acids: CASSQVSAGVIQETQYF. CDR3 nucleotides: TGCGCCAGCAGCCAAGTTTCAGCGGGGGTCATCCAAGAGACCCAGTACTTC.